Presented here are 18 T cell receptor beta chains from one specimen sequenced in a study of T cells in Graves' hyperthyroidism and ophthalmopathy. Template material for amplifying TCR beta CDR3 regions consisted of RNA transcripts. HTBI primers were employed in a first-round RT-PCR of the TCR CDR3. TCRdb used MiXCR to reprocess the multiplex PCR reads, holding one entry per CDR3 protein. The profile shows hundreds of thousands of distinct CDR3 sequences, around 15% of them singletons. Sequencing was carried out using blood. The source is a woman in her twenties or thirties with Graves' hyperthyroidism.

The V gene is TRBV6-2 or TRBV6-3, the J gene TRBJ2-7; no definite D call. The CDR3 totals 15 residues. Germline CDR1 reads MNHEY; CDR2 reads SVGEGT. With 2 bases removed from V and 0 bases from J, the gap between germline ends came to 11 bases. The CDR3 reads CASSYDKQSSYEQYF. The CDR3 DNA follows: TGTGCCAGCAGTTACGACAAACAAAGCTCCTACGAGCAGTACTTC.

In its sample, this clonotype was seen many times. The gene calls are TRBV5-6 and TRBJ2-7; TRBD1 aligns across 7 bases. The CDR3 extends over 15 amino acids. V lost 4 bases, J lost 0 bases, and 7 bases stayed unmatched. CDR1 is SGHDT and CDR2 is YYEEEE in the germline V gene. The CDR3 DNA sequence: TGTGCCAGCAGCATACAGGGGTTAAGCTCCTACGAGCAGTACTTC. Encoded protein: CASSIQGLSSYEQYF.

This clonotype has just a few counts. This chain uses TRBV19 with TRBJ1-6, with D possibly matching TRBD1 (6 bases). Germline lookup yields CDR1 LNHDA and CDR2 SQIVND (reference sequence). Deletions cut 5 bases from V and 12 bases from J, with 14 bases between. The CDR3 sequence is 13 residues long. CDR3 nucleotides: TGTGCCAGTAGTTCCGACAGGTTTCTACCCCTCCACTTT. Its protein product is CASSSDRFLPLHF.

This clonotype was picked up a small number of times. The V call is TRBV12-5, the J call TRBJ1-4, with D possibly TRBD1 on 6 matching bases. V shed 4 bases and J shed 5 bases, with 17 bases lying between them. The CDR3 is made up of 16 amino acids. Germline V gene sequence: CDR1 LGHNT, CDR2 FRNRAP. The DNA of the CDR3 is TGTGCTAGTGGTTCCCCCAGGGGAGAGGGGAATGAAAAACTGTTTTTT. This translates into CASGSPRGEGNEKLFF.

The chain joins TRBV5-8 to TRBJ2-1; D gene uncertain. The CDR3 has 13 amino acids. V shed 5 bases and J shed 9 bases, with 15 bases lying between them. Germline V gene data show CDR1 as SGHTS and CDR2 as YDEGEE. The CDR3 protein is CASRMTPQGEQFF. CDR3 DNA: TGTGCCAGCAGAATGACTCCCCAAGGTGAGCAGTTCTTC.

This clonotype was found many times. V and J are TRBV10-3 and TRBJ2-5; D call uncertain. This CDR3 has 12 residues. Trimming pared 2 bases from V and 2 bases from J, leaving 3 bases between. CDR1 is ENHRY and CDR2 is SYGVKD in the germline V gene. The CDR3 sequence: CAISENQETQYF. The DNA of the CDR3 is TGTGCCATCAGTGAGAATCAAGAGACCCAGTACTTC.

Of note for this clonotype: A much bigger clone sits one base away, suggesting this may be a read error. This chain links TRBV3-1 with TRBJ2-7; TRBD2 agrees at 12 bases. The CDR3 has 16 residues. Germline values: CDR1 LGHDT, CDR2 YNNKEL (reference sequence). For the CDR3, the DNA is TGTGCCAGCAGCCAAGATCTAGCGGGAGGGGTCGGCGAGCAGCACTTC. Its protein product is CASSQDLAGGVGEQHF.

The sample holds a few counts of this clonotype. This rearrangement joins TRBV7-3 to TRBJ2-2; TRBD2 agrees at 16 bases. Germline assignment: CDR1 SGHTA and CDR2 FQGTGA. This CDR3 is built from 17 residues. Unmatched junction bases numbered 6, after V lost 5 bases and J lost 6 bases. The DNA of the CDR3 is TGTGCCAGCAGCAGAGGGACTAGCGGGAGGGCCGCCGGGGAGCTGTTTTTT. Translating gives CASSRGTSGRAAGELFF.

This chain joins TRBV6-1 and TRBJ2-6; D ambiguous. Looked up from germline, CDR1 is MNHNS and CDR2 is SASEGT. The CDR3 extends over 13 amino acids. The V and J ends lost 8 bases and 0 bases respectively, with 5 bases between them. The CDR3 loop reads CASQSSGANVLTF. CDR3 nucleotides: TGTGCCAGCCAGAGCTCTGGGGCCAACGTCCTGACTTTC.

The rearrangement links TRBV13 to TRBJ2-5; D unresolved. The CDR3 is 13 amino acids. CDR1 PRHDT and CDR2 FYEKMQ come from the germline V gene (reference sequence). V was shortened by 4 bases and J by 1 base, with 7 bases between the two germline ends. DNA of the CDR3: TGTGCCAGCAGCTCGGCCCTCCAAGAGACCCAGTACTTC. The encoded protein is CASSSALQETQYF.

J is TRBJ2-3 and V is TRBV6-1; D may be TRBD2 (5 bases). The germline V gene encodes CDR1 MNHNS and CDR2 SASEGT. Deletions cut 5 bases from V and 2 bases from J, with 14 bases between. The CDR3 consists of 15 residues. This CDR3 is CASSSLRDPTDTQYF. The DNA of the CDR3 is TGTGCCAGCAGTTCCCTCCGGGATCCCACAGATACGCAGTATTTT.

This clonotype appeared many times. V and J are TRBV20-1 and TRBJ2-7; the D gene is possibly TRBD1 (6 bases). V lost 6 bases and J 1 base, leaving 13 bases between the germline ends. The CDR3 contains 13 residues. From germline, CDR1 is DFQATT and CDR2 SNEGSKA (reference sequence). The CDR3 protein is CSARTAISYEQYF. CDR3 coding DNA: TGCAGTGCCCGGACAGCTATATCCTACGAGCAGTACTTC.

This clonotype occurred many times. The chain carries TRBV28 and TRBJ1-5; TRBD1 is a possible D gene (6 bases). The CDR3 runs 14 residues. Germline CDR1 is MDHEN and CDR2 is SYDVKM. V was pared by 2 bases and J by 6 bases, with 11 bases between. Here the CDR3 DNA reads TGTGCCAGCAGTTTAAACAGGGAGGTTCAGCCCCAGCATTTT. This sequence encodes CASSLNREVQPQHF. Full variable domain (remainder filled in from reference TRBV28 and TRBJ1-5): DVKVTQSSRYLVKRTGEKVFLECVQDMDHENMFWYRQDPGLGLRLIYFSYDVKMKEKGDIPEGYSVSREKKERFSLILESASTNQTSMYLCASSLNREVQPQHFGDGTRLSIL.

Points on this clonotype: The junction shows a germline mismatch at one end, possibly a read error. J is TRBJ2-2 and V is TRBV7-2; the match to TRBD2 covers 12 bases. Germline CDR1 and CDR2: SGHTA and FQGNSA. The CDR3 is 17 residues long. The CDR3 DNA sequence: TGCGCCAGCAGCCACCCTAGCGGGAGGGATAACACCGGGGAGCTGTTTTTT. Translation gives CASSHPSGRDNTGELFF. Using reference TRBV7-2 and TRBJ2-2 for the parts outside the CDR3, the full variable domain is GAGVSQSPSNKVTEKGKDVELRCDPISGHTALYWYRQSLGQGLEFLIYFQGNSAPDKSGLPSDRFSAERTGGSVSTLTIQRTQQEDSAVYLCASSHPSGRDNTGELFFGEGSRLTVL.

This clonotype was counted only a few times. This chain uses TRBV7-9 with TRBJ1-2, with D possibly being TRBD1 (5 bases). The CDR3 has 14 residues. Trimming stripped 4 bases from V and 7 bases from J, with 16 bases between. CDR1 and CDR2 (germline): SEHNR, FQNEAQ (reference sequence). In DNA form, the CDR3 reads TGTGCCAGCAGCTCGCTGGGGGGATTCGGTGGCTACACCTTC. It codes for CASSSLGGFGGYTF.

V gene TRBV29-1 combines with J gene TRBJ1-2; TRBD1 might be the D (5 bases). Germline V gene sequence: CDR1 SQVTM, CDR2 ANQGSEA. The CDR3 spans 15 residues. Trimming shortened V by 1 base and J by 5 bases, and 17 bases separated the two germline ends. The CDR3 reads CSVEGWSGTNYGYTF. As DNA, the CDR3 is TGCAGCGTTGAAGGATGGTCCGGGACGAATTATGGCTACACCTTC.

This clonotype was seen only a few times. V gene TRBV7-2 combines with J gene TRBJ2-7; TRBD2 is a possible D gene (7 bases). V shed 1 base and J shed 6 bases, with 19 bases lying between them. Germline V lookup: CDR1 SGHTA, CDR2 FQGNSA. CDR3 length: 16 amino acids. CDR3 nucleotides: TGTGCCAGCAGCTTAGGCGGGGGCCTACGGGCTGGCGAGCAGTACTTC. Protein: CASSLGGGLRAGEQYF. The full variable domain, completed using reference TRBV7-2 and TRBJ2-7, is GAGVSQSPSNKVTEKGKDVELRCDPISGHTALYWYRQSLGQGLEFLIYFQGNSAPDKSGLPSDRFSAERTGGSVSTLTIQRTQQEDSAVYLCASSLGGGLRAGEQYFGPGTRLTVT.

This clonotype was seen at least ten times. J is TRBJ1-2 and V is TRBV28; the D gene is possibly TRBD1 (6 bases). Germline CDR1 MDHEN, CDR2 SYDVKM. Trimming removed 3 bases at V and 4 bases at J, with 9 bases between. This CDR3 is 13 amino acids long. CDR3 nucleotide sequence: TGTGCCAGCAGTTTGGACAGCGGCTATGGCTACACCTTC. It is translated as CASSLDSGYGYTF.